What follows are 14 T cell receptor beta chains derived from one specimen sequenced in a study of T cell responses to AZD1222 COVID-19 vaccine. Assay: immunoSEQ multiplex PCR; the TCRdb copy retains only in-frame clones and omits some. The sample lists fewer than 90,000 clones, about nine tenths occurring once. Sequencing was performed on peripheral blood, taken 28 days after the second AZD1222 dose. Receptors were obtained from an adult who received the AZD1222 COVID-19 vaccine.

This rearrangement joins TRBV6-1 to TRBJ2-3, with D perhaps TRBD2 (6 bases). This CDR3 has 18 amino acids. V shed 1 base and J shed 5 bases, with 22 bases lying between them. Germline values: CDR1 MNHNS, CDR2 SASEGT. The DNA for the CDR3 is TGTGCCAGCAGTGAAGATCGGGGGTCACGGGTAGCTCGAGATACGCAGTATTTT. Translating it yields CASSEDRGSRVARDTQYF.

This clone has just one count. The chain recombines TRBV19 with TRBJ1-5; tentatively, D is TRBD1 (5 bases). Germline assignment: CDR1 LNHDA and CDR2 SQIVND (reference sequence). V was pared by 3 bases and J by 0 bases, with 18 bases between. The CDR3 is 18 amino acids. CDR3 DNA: TGTGCCAGTAGTATCCCCGGCAGGGCTCTCTATAGCAATCAGCCCCAGCATTTT. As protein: CASSIPGRALYSNQPQHF.

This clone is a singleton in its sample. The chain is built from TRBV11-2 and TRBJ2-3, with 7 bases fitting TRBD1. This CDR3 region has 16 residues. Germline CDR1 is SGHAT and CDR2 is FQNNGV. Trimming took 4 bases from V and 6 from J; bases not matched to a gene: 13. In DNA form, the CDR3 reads TGTGCCAGCAGCTCAACGCCGGAGACAGGGTGGGATACGCAGTATTTT. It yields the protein CASSSTPETGWDTQYF.

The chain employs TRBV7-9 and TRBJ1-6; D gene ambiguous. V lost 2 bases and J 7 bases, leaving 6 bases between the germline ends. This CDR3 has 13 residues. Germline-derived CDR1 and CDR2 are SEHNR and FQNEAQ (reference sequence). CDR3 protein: CASSLNRNSPLHF. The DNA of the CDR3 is TGTGCCAGCAGCTTAAACAGAAATTCACCCCTCCACTTT. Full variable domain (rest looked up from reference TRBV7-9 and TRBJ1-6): DTGVSQNPRHKITKRGQNVTFRCDPISEHNRLYWYRQTLGQGPEFLTYFQNEAQLEKSRLLSDRFSAERPKGSFSTLEIQRTEQGDSAMYLCASSLNRNSPLHFGNGTRLTVT.

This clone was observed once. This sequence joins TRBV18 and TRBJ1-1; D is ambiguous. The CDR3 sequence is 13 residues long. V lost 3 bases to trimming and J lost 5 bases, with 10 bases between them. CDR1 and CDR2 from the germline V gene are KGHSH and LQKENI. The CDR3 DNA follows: TGTGCCAGCTCACCCGGAAAAGGGACTGAAGCTTTCTTT. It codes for CASSPGKGTEAFF.

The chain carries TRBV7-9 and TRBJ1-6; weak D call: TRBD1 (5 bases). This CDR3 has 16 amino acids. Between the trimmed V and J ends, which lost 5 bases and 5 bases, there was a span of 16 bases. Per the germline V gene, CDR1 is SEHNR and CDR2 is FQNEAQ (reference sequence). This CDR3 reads CASSPRGTVNNSPLHF. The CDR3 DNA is TGTGCCAGCAGCCCCCGCGGGACGGTTAATAATTCACCCCTCCACTTT. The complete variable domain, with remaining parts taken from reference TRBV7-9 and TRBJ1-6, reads DTGVSQNPRHKITKRGQNVTFRCDPISEHNRLYWYRQTLGQGPEFLTYFQNEAQLEKSRLLSDRFSAERPKGSFSTLEIQRTEQGDSAMYLCASSPRGTVNNSPLHFGNGTRLTVT.

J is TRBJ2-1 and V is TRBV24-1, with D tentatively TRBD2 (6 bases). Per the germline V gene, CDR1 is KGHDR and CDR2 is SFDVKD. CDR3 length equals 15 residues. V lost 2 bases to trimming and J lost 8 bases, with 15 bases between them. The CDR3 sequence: CATSDSRRGSDEQFF. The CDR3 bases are TGTGCCACCAGTGATTCCAGGCGGGGAAGCGATGAGCAGTTCTTC.

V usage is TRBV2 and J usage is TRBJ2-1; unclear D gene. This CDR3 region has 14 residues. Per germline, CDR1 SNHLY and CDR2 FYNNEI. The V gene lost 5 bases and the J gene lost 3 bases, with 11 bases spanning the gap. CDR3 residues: CASSTDRSYNEQFF. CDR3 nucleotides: TGTGCCAGCAGTACCGACCGGAGCTACAATGAGCAGTTCTTC.

CDR3 residues: CASSEYHPGSNYGYTF. CDR3 sequence (DNA): TGTGCCAGCAGTGAATATCATCCAGGATCTAACTATGGCTACACCTTC. This chain links TRBV6-1 with TRBJ1-2; D not certain. V was clipped by 2 bases and J by 0 bases, with 13 bases between them. Germline CDR1 MNHNS, CDR2 SASEGT. This CDR3 has 16 amino acids.

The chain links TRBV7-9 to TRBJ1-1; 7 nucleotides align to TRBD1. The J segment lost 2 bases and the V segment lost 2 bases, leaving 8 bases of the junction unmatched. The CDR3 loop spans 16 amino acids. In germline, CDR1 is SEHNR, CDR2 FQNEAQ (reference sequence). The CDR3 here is CASSLPQGGYNTEAFF. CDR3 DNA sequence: TGTGCCAGCAGCTTACCACAAGGGGGCTACAACACTGAAGCTTTCTTT.

CDR3 protein: CASSLDRVALHF. The CDR3 DNA reads TGTGCCAGCAGTTTAGACAGGGTGGCCCTCCACTTT. The chain joins TRBV12-3 or TRBV12-4 to TRBJ1-6; tentatively, D is TRBD1 (6 bases). The CDR3 runs to 12 residues. Trimming removed 1 base from V and 14 bases from J, with 9 bases in between.

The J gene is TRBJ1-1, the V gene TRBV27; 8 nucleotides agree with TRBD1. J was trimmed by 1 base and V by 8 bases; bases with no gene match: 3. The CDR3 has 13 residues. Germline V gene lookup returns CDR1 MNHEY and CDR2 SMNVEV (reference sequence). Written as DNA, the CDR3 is TGTGCCAGCTCGGGACAGGCGAACACTGAAGCTTTCTTT. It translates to CASSGQANTEAFF.

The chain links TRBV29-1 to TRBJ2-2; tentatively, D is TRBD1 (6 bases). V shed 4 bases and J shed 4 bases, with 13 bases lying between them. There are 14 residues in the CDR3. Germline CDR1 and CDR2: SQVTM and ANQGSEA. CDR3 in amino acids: CSVGHRERTGELFF. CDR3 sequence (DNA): TGCAGCGTTGGTCACAGGGAGCGCACCGGGGAGCTGTTTTTT.

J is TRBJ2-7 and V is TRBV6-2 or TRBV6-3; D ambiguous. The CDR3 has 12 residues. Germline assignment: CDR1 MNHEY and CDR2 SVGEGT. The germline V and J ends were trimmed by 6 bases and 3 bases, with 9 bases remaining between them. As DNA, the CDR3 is TGTGCCAGCAGCAACGAAGACTACGAGCAGTACTTC. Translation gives CASSNEDYEQYF.